This TCR beta chain originates from a study of cytomegalovirus exposure and HLA in healthy donors. Findings and limits, study-wide: Researchers reportedly found TCR beta sequences accurately predicted most subjects' HLA-A and HLA-B alleles. One variant, a missense change in DCLRE1C, was linked in a later analysis to TCR beta V- and J-gene trimming.

A remark on this clone: Its target is not known.

Trimming removed 1 base at V and 3 bases at J, with 7 bases between. From germline, CDR1 is LNHDA and CDR2 SQIVND (reference sequence). The CDR3 is 13 amino acids. It was with 60 Vbeta and 13 Jbeta primers that the PCR ran. The table came from immunoSEQ multiplex PCR; TCRdb's copy has only in-frame clones and leaves some out. The data contain 100,000 to 150,000 clones, roughly three quarters of them singletons. Sequencing was performed on PBMCs. The origin of this receptor is a woman between 18 and 29 years old in good health and CMV-seronegative. The chain joins TRBV19 to TRBJ2-7; TRBD1 might be the D (5 bases). The DNA of the CDR3 is TGTGCCAGTAGTATAGCAGGGCTCTACGAGCAGTACTTC. It is translated as CASSIAGLYEQYF.